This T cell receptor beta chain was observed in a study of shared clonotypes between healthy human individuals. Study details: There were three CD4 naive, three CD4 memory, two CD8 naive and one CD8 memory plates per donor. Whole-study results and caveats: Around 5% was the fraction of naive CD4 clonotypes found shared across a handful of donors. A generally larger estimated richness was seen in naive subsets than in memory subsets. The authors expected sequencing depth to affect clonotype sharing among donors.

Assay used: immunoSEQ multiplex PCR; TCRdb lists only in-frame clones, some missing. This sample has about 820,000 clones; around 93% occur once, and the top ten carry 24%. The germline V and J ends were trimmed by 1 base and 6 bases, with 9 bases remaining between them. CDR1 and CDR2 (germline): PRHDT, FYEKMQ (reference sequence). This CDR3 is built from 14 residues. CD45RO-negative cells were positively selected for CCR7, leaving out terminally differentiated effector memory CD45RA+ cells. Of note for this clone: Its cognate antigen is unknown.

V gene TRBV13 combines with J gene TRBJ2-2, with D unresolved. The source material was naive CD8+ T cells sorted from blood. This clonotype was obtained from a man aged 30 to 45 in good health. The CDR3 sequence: CASSLVGDPGELFF. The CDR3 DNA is TGTGCCAGCAGCTTAGTGGGCGACCCCGGGGAGCTGTTTTTT.